The 19 T cell receptor beta chains reported below all come from one sample, sequenced in a study of shared clonotypes between healthy human individuals (dated by TCRdb to 2018 to 2021). Library generation was performed with the immunoSEQ multiplex PCR assay. Imported from immuneACCESS, the table was reduced by TCRdb to in-frame sequences with V and J called. These copies leave out some clones; in studies compared against another copy, an unresolved V gene accounts for under half, and the cause of the remainder is not known. The sample data list about 560,000 clones, and around three quarters of these were observed just once. The top ten clones comprise approximately 12% of the sample. Specimen: PBMCs. These receptors were taken from a woman in her thirties or forties in good health. Some clones in this sample may be carry-over from other donors' samples.

The CDR3 region is CSIRRGNTEAFF. DNA of the CDR3: TGCAGCATAAGACGGGGGAACACTGAAGCTTTCTTT. The chain employs TRBV29-1 and TRBJ1-1; D is unresolved. Trimming took 8 bases from V and 1 from J, leaving 11 bases between them. This CDR3 is 12 amino acids long. CDR1 is SQVTM and CDR2 is ANQGSEA in the germline V gene.

The V gene is TRBV5-4, the J gene TRBJ1-1; TRBD1 might be the D (5 bases). V lost 0 bases to trimming and J lost 2 bases, with 11 bases between them. CDR1 and CDR2 (germline): SGHNT, YYREEE (reference sequence). This CDR3 region has 15 residues. CDR3 in amino acids: CASSLVSRVNTEAFF. The DNA for the CDR3 is TGTGCCAGCAGCTTGGTTTCCAGGGTTAACACTGAAGCTTTCTTT.

The gene calls are TRBV7-9 and TRBJ1-2; no clear D gene. Per germline, CDR1 SEHNR and CDR2 FQNEAQ (reference sequence). The CDR3 has 15 amino acids. Between the trimmed V and J ends, which lost 4 bases and 6 bases, there was a span of 18 bases. CDR3 bases: TGTGCCAGCAGCTCGAGAAACGTAGGGAATCATGGCTACACCTTC. Its translation: CASSSRNVGNHGYTF.

The chain is built from TRBV10-2 and TRBJ1-5, with D perhaps TRBD1 (5 bases). The V gene's germline CDR1 is WSHSY and CDR2 SAAADI. This CDR3 is 14 amino acids long. V lost 3 bases and J 0 bases, leaving 6 bases between the germline ends. This CDR3 is CASSDRDSNQPQHF. For the CDR3, the DNA is TGCGCCAGCAGTGACAGGGATAGCAATCAGCCCCAGCATTTT.

This chain connects TRBV7-9 to TRBJ1-1; 9 nucleotides match TRBD1. The CDR3 has 14 amino acids. V was clipped by 7 bases and J by 5 bases; unmatched bases: 8. CDR1 and CDR2 from the germline V gene are SEHNR and FQNEAQ (reference sequence). CDR3 sequence reads: CASTQGGQGTEAFF. The CDR3 DNA reads as TGTGCCAGCACCCAGGGGGGACAGGGAACTGAAGCTTTCTTT.

This chain links TRBV5-1 with TRBJ2-3, with D maybe TRBD2 (5 bases). The CDR3 length is 12 residues. The germline CDR1 and CDR2 sequences are SGHRS and YFSETQ. The V end was cut by 3 bases, the J end by 10 bases, with 12 bases between. The CDR3 DNA follows: TGCGCCAGCAGCTGGACTGGGGAGTCGCAGTATTTT. This encodes CASSWTGESQYF. The complete variable domain, with remaining parts taken from reference TRBV5-1 and TRBJ2-3, reads KAGVTQTPRYLIKTRGQQVTLSCSPISGHRSVSWYQQTPGQGLQFLFEYFSETQRNKGNFPGRFSGRQFSNSRSEMNVSTLELGDSALYLCASSWTGESQYFGPGTRLTVL.

To note about this clone: Other nucleotide sequences from this sample produce the same CDR3. The rearrangement joins TRBV18 to TRBJ2-1; 12 bases fit TRBD2. V lost 3 bases and J lost 4; bases outside the gene matches: 1. Germline CDR1 is KGHSH and CDR2 is LQKENI. The CDR3 has 15 amino acids. CDR3 coding DNA: TGTGCCAGCTCACCGGGACTAGCGGGTTACAATGAGCAGTTCTTC. Encoded protein: CASSPGLAGYNEQFF.

The V and J genes are TRBV5-1 and TRBJ2-1, with D unresolved. CDR3 size: 16 residues. The germline V and J ends were trimmed by 0 bases and 0 bases, with 10 bases remaining between them. Germline CDR1 SGHRS, CDR2 YFSETQ. CDR3 region: CASSLEAASSYNEQFF. The CDR3 DNA is TGCGCCAGCAGCTTGGAGGCCGCGAGCTCCTACAATGAGCAGTTCTTC.

The CDR3 region is CASSGVANNEQFF. Here the CDR3 DNA reads TGCGCCAGCAGTGGGGTAGCCAACAATGAGCAGTTCTTC. The rearrangement joins TRBV10-1 to TRBJ2-1; D unresolved. Trimming stripped 4 bases from V and 5 bases from J, with 9 bases between. Germline V gene sequence: CDR1 WNHNN, CDR2 SYGVQD (reference sequence). This CDR3 spans 13 amino acids.

The chain combines TRBV5-1 with TRBJ2-1; 14 nucleotides match TRBD2. Losses at the gene ends were 4 bases for V and 10 bases for J; bases not matched to a gene: 4. In germline, CDR1 is SGHRS, CDR2 YFSETQ. The CDR3 sequence is 14 residues long. CDR3 loop: CASSGTSGSREQFF. In DNA form, the CDR3 reads TGCGCCAGCAGCGGGACTAGCGGGAGCCGAGAGCAGTTCTTC. The entire variable domain, with the rest obtained from reference TRBV5-1 and TRBJ2-1, is as follows: KAGVTQTPRYLIKTRGQQVTLSCSPISGHRSVSWYQQTPGQGLQFLFEYFSETQRNKGNFPGRFSGRQFSNSRSEMNVSTLELGDSALYLCASSGTSGSREQFFGPGTRLTVL.

The chain recombines TRBV10-1 with TRBJ2-2; tentative D call: TRBD2 (6 bases). Trimming took 5 bases from V and 5 from J, leaving 9 bases between them. Germline assignment: CDR1 WNHNN and CDR2 SYGVQD (reference sequence). This CDR3 is 13 amino acids long. CDR3 residues: CASSTGTTGELFF. The CDR3 DNA reads TGCGCCAGCAGTACCGGGACTACCGGGGAGCTGTTTTTT.

The chain combines TRBV15 with TRBJ1-1; D possibly corresponds to TRBD1 (5 bases). With 3 bases removed from V and 2 bases from J, the gap between germline ends came to 13 bases. The CDR3 has 15 amino acids. Germline CDR1 is LNHNV and CDR2 is YYDKDF (reference sequence). The CDR3 DNA reads TGTGCCACCAGCAGGGGGGGGTTTCTCAACACTGAAGCTTTCTTT. This gives the protein CATSRGGFLNTEAFF.

V usage is TRBV5-5 and J usage is TRBJ2-2, with a weak D call TRBD1 (5 bases). The CDR3 is 16 residues long. V dropped 0 bases and J dropped 6 bases, with 15 bases sitting between them. Germline lookup yields CDR1 SGHKS and CDR2 YYEKEE (reference sequence). CDR3 sequence (DNA): TGTGCCAGCAGCTTGGAAGGGGTCAGATCACCCGGGGAGCTGTTTTTT. This translates into CASSLEGVRSPGELFF.

This clone was observed many times. This chain connects TRBV2 to TRBJ2-1; D remains unclear. Germline-derived CDR1 and CDR2 are SNHLY and FYNNEI. CDR3 length: 12 amino acids. Trimming cost V 4 bases and J 5 bases, with 6 bases left between them. The DNA for the CDR3 is TGTGCCAGCAGTGGACTCGACAATGAGCAGTTCTTC. This encodes CASSGLDNEQFF.

On this clone: This sample also contains other DNA sequences that code for the same CDR3. The rearrangement links TRBV6-5 to TRBJ2-7; tentatively, D is TRBD2 (5 bases). CDR1 and CDR2 from the germline V gene are MNHEY and SVGAGI. CDR3 length: 14 amino acids. Trimming took off 4 bases at V and 0 bases at J, with 10 bases between the two ends. The CDR3 reads CASSSTGTSYEQYF. In nucleotides, the CDR3 is TGTGCCAGCAGTTCAACGGGAACCTCCTACGAGCAGTACTTC.

The chain joins TRBV23-1 to TRBJ2-5; 9 bases are a match to TRBD2. TRBV23-1 counts as an open reading frame of uncertain function. V was clipped by 11 bases and J by 4 bases; unmatched bases: 26. The CDR3 has 19 amino acids. Written as DNA, the CDR3 is TGCGCCGGGGTTTGCCCGCGGGAGGGCCTTTTTGGGCGGGCAGAGACCCAGTACTTC. It is translated as CAGVCPREGLFGRAETQYF.

V gene TRBV6-1 combines with J gene TRBJ2-5; the D gene is possibly TRBD2 (5 bases). Germline V gene data show CDR1 as MNHNS and CDR2 as SASEGT. This CDR3 region has 15 residues. The V gene lost 0 bases and the J gene lost 5 bases, with 13 bases spanning the gap. CDR3 residues: CASSEALGGAETQYF. As DNA, the CDR3 is TGTGCCAGCAGTGAAGCTCTCGGAGGAGCGGAGACCCAGTACTTC.

As DNA, the CDR3 is TGTGCCAGCAGCGAGCGGGGGGCGGGCACTGAAGCTTTCTTT. As protein: CASSERGAGTEAFF. The V call is TRBV2, the J call TRBJ1-1; D is possibly TRBD1 (6 bases). Germline CDR1 reads SNHLY; CDR2 reads FYNNEI. This CDR3 is 14 amino acids long. Trimming removed 6 bases from V and 4 bases from J, with 15 bases in between. Full variable domain (rest looked up from reference TRBV2 and TRBJ1-1): EPEVTQTPSHQVTQMGQEVILRCVPISNHLYFYWYRQILGQKVEFLVSFYNNEISEKSEIFDDQFSVERPDGSNFTLKIRSTKLEDSAMYFCASSERGAGTEAFFGQGTRLTVV.

This chain joins TRBV28 and TRBJ1-6, with a tentative D call TRBD1 (5 bases). CDR1 is MDHEN, CDR2 SYDVKM, per germline. V was shortened by 6 bases and J by 9 bases, with 12 bases between the two germline ends. This CDR3 has 13 amino acids. The CDR3, as DNA: TGTGCCAGCAGAGGACACACCGTTTCACCCCTCCACTTT. Translated, it gives CASRGHTVSPLHF.